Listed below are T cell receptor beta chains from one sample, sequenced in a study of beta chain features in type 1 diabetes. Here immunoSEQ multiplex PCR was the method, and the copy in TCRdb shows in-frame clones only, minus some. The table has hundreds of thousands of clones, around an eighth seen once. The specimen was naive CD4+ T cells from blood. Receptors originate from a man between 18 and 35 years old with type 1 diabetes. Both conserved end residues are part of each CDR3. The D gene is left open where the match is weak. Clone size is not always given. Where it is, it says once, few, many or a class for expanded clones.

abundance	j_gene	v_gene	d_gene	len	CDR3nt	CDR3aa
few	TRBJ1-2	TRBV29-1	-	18	TGCAGCGTTGAAAAGGTTGTAGACAAATACTTAACTAACTATGGCTACACCTTC	CSVEKVVDKYLTNYGYTF
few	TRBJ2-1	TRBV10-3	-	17	TGTGCCATCAGTGAGTCGATTTCTATTTTATACTACAATGAGCAGTTCTTC	CAISESISILYYNEQFF
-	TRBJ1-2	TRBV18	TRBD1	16	TGTGCCAGCTCACCGGCGCGGACAGGGGCTAACTATGGCTACACCTTC	CASSPARTGANYGYTF
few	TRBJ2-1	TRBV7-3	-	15	TGTGCCAGCAGCCGGGACCAGAGCTCCTACAATGAGCAGTTCTTC	CASSRDQSSYNEQFF
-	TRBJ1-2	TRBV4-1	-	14	TGCGCCAGCAGCCAAGAGCGGCTTAACTATGGCTACACCTTC	CASSQERLNYGYTF
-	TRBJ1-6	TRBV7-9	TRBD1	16	TGTGCCAGCAGCTCTCGGACAGGGGTCGGAAATTCACCCCTCCACTTT	CASSSRTGVGNSPLHF
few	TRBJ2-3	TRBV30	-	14	TGTGCCGGATCCCCTCCCGGGGGCGGGGATACGCAGTATTTT	CAGSPPGGGDTQYF
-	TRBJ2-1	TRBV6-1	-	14	TGTGCCAGCCAGACACTTAGCTCCTACAATGAGCAGTTCTTC	CASQTLSSYNEQFF
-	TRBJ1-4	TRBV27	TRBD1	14	TGTGCCAGCAGTCTCGTACCAGGGGGTGAAAAACTGTTTTTT	CASSLVPGGEKLFF
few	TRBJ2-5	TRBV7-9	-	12	TGTGCCAGCAGCCGGGTCCAGGGGACCCAGTACTTC	CASSRVQGTQYF